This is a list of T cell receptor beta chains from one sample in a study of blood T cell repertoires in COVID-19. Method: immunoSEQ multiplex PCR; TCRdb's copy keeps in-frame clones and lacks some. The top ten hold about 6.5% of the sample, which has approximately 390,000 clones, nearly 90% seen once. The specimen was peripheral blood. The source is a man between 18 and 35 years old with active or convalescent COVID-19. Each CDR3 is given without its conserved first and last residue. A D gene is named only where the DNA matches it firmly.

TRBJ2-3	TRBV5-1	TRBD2	ASSLTSGGATDTQY
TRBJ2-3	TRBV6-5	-	ASSYVASTDTQY
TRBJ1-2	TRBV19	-	ANLGLSNYGYT
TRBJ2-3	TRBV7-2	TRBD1	ASSTRQGLTDTQY
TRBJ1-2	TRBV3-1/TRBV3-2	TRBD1	ASSQYRDRTNYGYT
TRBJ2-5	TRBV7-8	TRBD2	ASSPRDWGGEGQY
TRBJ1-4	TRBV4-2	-	ASSQDVSEKLF
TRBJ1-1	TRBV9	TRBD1	ASNSQGLGTEAF
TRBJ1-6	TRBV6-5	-	ASSSNASPLH
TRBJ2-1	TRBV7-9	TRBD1	ASSLEQGKTYNEQF
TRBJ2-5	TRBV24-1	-	ATSDSQAFQETQY
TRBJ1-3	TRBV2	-	ASSVRSGNTIY